One and the same sample provided the 18 T cell receptor beta chains below, sequenced in a study of blood T cell repertoires in COVID-19. TCRdb keeps only in-frame clones here, not all; method: immunoSEQ multiplex PCR. Seen here are around 280,000 clones, about 90% observed once, and the top ten hold 8.5% to 14%. The sequencing sample was made of peripheral blood. The origin of the receptors is a woman under 40 with COVID-19, enrolled during active disease.

The chain couples TRBV19 to TRBJ1-5, with no clear D. The V gene's germline CDR1 is LNHDA and CDR2 SQIVND (reference sequence). Trimming pared 3 bases from V and 1 base from J, leaving 10 bases between. CDR3 size: 15 residues. CDR3 coding DNA: TGTGCCAGTAGTATCTCTGTTTCGAGCAATCAGCCCCAGCATTTT. Translated, it gives CASSISVSSNQPQHF.

V usage is TRBV5-1 and J usage is TRBJ2-5, with a tentative D call TRBD1 (6 bases). Germline lookup yields CDR1 SGHRS and CDR2 YFSETQ. This CDR3 region has 15 residues. V lost 3 bases and J 2 bases, leaving 14 bases between the germline ends. In nucleotides, the CDR3 is TGCGCCAGCAGCTCGGGATTGAGGGGGCAAGAGACCCAGTACTTC. Its translation: CASSSGLRGQETQYF.

The rearrangement uses TRBV5-1 and TRBJ1-5; TRBD1 is a possible D gene (5 bases). Trimming removed 4 bases from V and 6 bases from J, with 14 bases in between. The germline V gene has CDR1 SGHRS and CDR2 YFSETQ. The length of the CDR3 is 14 residues. CDR3 DNA: TGCGCCAGCAGCCGTGGCGGGGGAGGTCAGCCCCAGCATTTT. This sequence encodes CASSRGGGGQPQHF.

As DNA, the CDR3 is TGTGCCAGCAGCCAAGACAGGGAGACCCAGTACTTC. Translated: CASSQDRETQYF. V is TRBV3-1 (or the pseudogene TRBV3-2) and J is TRBJ2-5; D is uncertain. The V gene's germline CDR1 is LGHDT and CDR2 YNNKEL (reference sequence). V was shortened by 0 bases and J by 5 bases, with 4 bases between the two germline ends. This CDR3 contains 12 residues.

The chain links TRBV11-3 to TRBJ1-1; unclear D gene. The CDR3 has 17 amino acids. Trimming left V 1 base short and J 5 bases short, with 20 bases between. The V gene's germline CDR1 is SGHNT and CDR2 YENEEA. The CDR3 reads CASSLGAGVPRTTEAFF. DNA of the CDR3: TGTGCCAGCAGCTTAGGGGCGGGAGTCCCACGGACTACTGAAGCTTTCTTT.

This chain's CDR3 is CASSLVATSLGDTQYF. The CDR3 DNA reads TGTGCCAGCAGCTTAGTTGCGACTAGCTTAGGAGATACGCAGTATTTT. V usage is TRBV7-2 and J usage is TRBJ2-3, with 7 bases identical to TRBD2. The CDR3 is made up of 16 amino acids. Germline-derived CDR1 and CDR2 are SGHTA and FQGNSA. J lost 5 bases, V lost 1 base, and 9 bases had no gene match.

The V and J genes are TRBV5-1 and TRBJ2-7; 7 nucleotides align to TRBD1. V shed 5 bases and J 7 bases; nucleotides not matched to a gene: 12. Germline loops: CDR1 SGHRS, CDR2 YFSETQ. This CDR3 contains 14 residues. The CDR3: CASSEGRGLGEQYF. Here the CDR3 DNA reads TGCGCCAGCAGTGAGGGCAGGGGGTTGGGGGAGCAGTACTTC.

J is TRBJ2-1 and V is TRBV29-1; TRBD1 aligns across 9 bases. The CDR3 totals 14 residues. Germline-derived CDR1 and CDR2 are SQVTM and ANQGSEA. The V and J ends lost 6 bases and 4 bases, in that order; junction bases with no gene match: 7. CDR3 nucleotides: TGCAGCGTGGTGACAGGGGGAGTATACAATGAGCAGTTCTTC. This translates into CSVVTGGVYNEQFF.

The chain combines TRBV29-1 with TRBJ2-7, with D perhaps matching TRBD1 (6 bases). V was pared by 4 bases and J by 3 bases, with 13 bases between. Germline-derived CDR1 and CDR2 are SQVTM and ANQGSEA. The CDR3 runs to 13 residues. CDR3 DNA sequence: TGCAGCGTTGGGGGGCTAGCCGACTACGAGCAGTACTTC. Translating it yields CSVGGLADYEQYF.

The rearrangement links TRBV28 to TRBJ2-7, with 7 bases lining up with TRBD2. Trimming removed 7 bases from V and 3 bases from J; junction bases left unmatched: 6. The CDR3 is 13 residues long. Germline V gene lookup returns CDR1 MDHEN and CDR2 SYDVKM. The CDR3 nucleotides read TGTGCCAGCATCAAGCGGGGATACTACGAGCAGTACTTC. It encodes CASIKRGYYEQYF.

The CDR3 DNA follows: TGTGCCAGCAGCTTAGAAGGGGGAGTATCACCCCTCCACTTT. The encoded protein is CASSLEGGVSPLHF. The gene calls are TRBV11-2 and TRBJ1-6; D is possibly TRBD1 (6 bases). The CDR3 runs to 14 residues. Germline V CDR1 and CDR2: SGHAT, FQNNGV. Deletions cut 0 bases from V and 10 bases from J, with 10 bases between.

The V call is TRBV18, the J call TRBJ2-1; D is possibly TRBD2 (5 bases). The CDR3 runs 15 residues. Trimming left V 3 bases short and J 4 bases short, with 13 bases between. The germline V gene has CDR1 KGHSH and CDR2 LQKENI. The CDR3 nucleotides are TGTGCCAGCTCACCGATAAGCGGTCGGTACAATGAGCAGTTCTTC. Its translation: CASSPISGRYNEQFF.

The rearrangement uses TRBV4-1 and TRBJ2-7; D ambiguous. V was clipped by 2 bases and J by 6 bases, with 11 bases between them. This CDR3 contains 13 residues. The germline V gene has CDR1 MGHRA and CDR2 YSYEKL. The CDR3 coding sequence is TGCGCCAGCAGCCAACGGTTCTCGGGCGAGCAGTACTTC. Its protein is CASSQRFSGEQYF.

This clone was seen once. The rearrangement links TRBV28 to TRBJ1-5; D ambiguous. The CDR3 runs 15 residues. The V end lost 6 bases, the J end lost 1 base, and 13 bases lay between the germline ends. Germline CDR1 and CDR2: MDHEN and SYDVKM. The CDR3 DNA reads TGTGCCAGCAGATCCCCGGCCAGGAGCAATCAGCCCCAGCATTTT. Translating gives CASRSPARSNQPQHF.

The chain carries TRBV5-1 and TRBJ2-1; D gene uncertain. The ends were cut back, 7 bases at V and 8 bases at J, with 13 bases in the middle. This CDR3 comprises 12 residues. CDR1 SGHRS and CDR2 YFSETQ come from the germline V gene. The CDR3 protein is CASGGRYYEQFF. In DNA form, the CDR3 reads TGCGCCAGCGGCGGCAGATACTATGAGCAGTTCTTC. Full variable domain (rest looked up from reference TRBV5-1 and TRBJ2-1): KAGVTQTPRYLIKTRGQQVTLSCSPISGHRSVSWYQQTPGQGLQFLFEYFSETQRNKGNFPGRFSGRQFSNSRSEMNVSTLELGDSALYLCASGGRYYEQFFGPGTRLTVL.

The CDR3 DNA is TGTGCCAGCAGCTTAGAACAAAACGAGCAGTACTTC. Translation gives CASSLEQNEQYF. This chain joins TRBV7-9 and TRBJ2-7; D is undetermined. Germline V CDR1 and CDR2: SEHNR, FQNEAQ (reference sequence). CDR3 length: 12 amino acids. Between the trimmed V and J ends, which lost 1 base and 5 bases, there was a span of 6 bases.

The J gene is TRBJ1-2, the V gene TRBV5-1; no firm D call. Germline-derived CDR1 and CDR2 are SGHRS and YFSETQ. The CDR3 spans 13 residues. Trimming left V 0 bases short and J 1 base short, with 4 bases between. CDR3 nucleotide sequence: TGCGCCAGCAGCTTGGAGAGTAACTATGGCTACACCTTC. Translated: CASSLESNYGYTF.

The V gene is TRBV28, the J gene TRBJ2-3; 14 positions agree with TRBD2. Losses at the gene ends were 8 bases for V and 5 bases for J; bases not matched to a gene: 18. The CDR3 runs to 19 residues. Germline V CDR1 and CDR2: MDHEN, SYDVKM. CDR3 sequence reads: CASAPTSGGALWRRDTQYF. CDR3 DNA: TGTGCCAGCGCCCCGACTAGCGGGGGGGCCTTATGGAGGAGAGATACGCAGTATTTT.